The rows below give T cell receptor beta chains drawn from one sample of a study of blood T cell repertoires in COVID-19. Clones were sequenced by immunoSEQ multiplex PCR, and TCRdb holds only the in-frame ones, with some missing. The sample records a few hundred thousand clones, around 83% being singletons. What was sequenced was PBMCs or T cells enriched from blood (not recorded which). These receptors all come from a woman aged 45 to 65 who had recovered from COVID-19. CDR3s include the opening cysteine and the closing phenylalanine or tryptophan. A D gene is named only where the DNA matches it firmly. Only part of the rows carry a size: once, few, many, or a class if the clone is expanded.

>TRBD1|TRBV6-5|TRBJ2-3|NA
TGTGCCAGCAGAGGGACAGTCACAGATACGCAGTATTTT
CASRGTVTDTQYF
>TRBD2|TRBV19|TRBJ2-3|NA
TGTGCCAGTAGTATATTAATGGCTAGCGGAGGCACAGATACGCAGTATTTT
CASSILMASGGTDTQYF
>NA|TRBV6-1|TRBJ1-5|NA
TGTGCCAGCAGTGAAACGGGGTTTAATAATCAGCCCCAGCATTTT
CASSETGFNNQPQHF
>NA|TRBV18|TRBJ1-2|few
TGTGCCAGCTCACACGGGGCCGGGGGCTATGGCTACACCTTC
CASSHGAGGYGYTF
>NA|TRBV18|TRBJ1-4|NA
TGTGCCAGCTCACCAGGCCCGGAAAAACTGTTTTTT
CASSPGPEKLFF
>NA|TRBV25-1|TRBJ1-2|NA
TGTGCCAGCAGTGATACCGGGGTGGGTGGCTACACCTTC
CASSDTGVGGYTF
>NA|TRBV7-9|TRBJ1-2|NA
TGTGCCAGCAGCCCCCCTAACTACGACGGCTACACCTTC
CASSPPNYDGYTF
>TRBD1|TRBV7-2|TRBJ1-2|NA
TGTGCCAGCAGCTTAGGTGGACAGGGGACTACTAACTATGGCTACACCTTC
CASSLGGQGTTNYGYTF
>TRBD1|TRBV11-2|TRBJ2-1|NA
TGTGCCAGCAGCTTCACACAGGGGATCTACAATGAGCAGTTCTTC
CASSFTQGIYNEQFF
>NA|TRBV5-5|TRBJ2-7|NA
TGTGCCAGCAGCTTGGGGCCAGAACCCTACGAGCAGTACTTC
CASSLGPEPYEQYF
>TRBD1|TRBV3-1/TRBV3-2|TRBJ2-7|NA
TGTGCCAGCAGCCCACCCGGGACAGCCTACGAGCAGTACTTC
CASSPPGTAYEQYF
>NA|TRBV3-1/TRBV3-2|TRBJ1-1|NA
TGTGCCAGCAGCCAAGAATCGAGGAACACTGAAGCTTTCTTT
CASSQESRNTEAFF
>NA|TRBV2|TRBJ2-2|NA
TGTGCCAGCCGCCCTGGGGGGGGCTACACCGGGGAGCTGTTTTTT
CASRPGGGYTGELFF
>NA|TRBV7-9|TRBJ2-1|NA
TGTGCCAGCAGCTTAGACGGGACTCTCAATGAGCAGTTCTTC
CASSLDGTLNEQFF
>TRBD1|TRBV3-1/TRBV3-2|TRBJ2-7|NA
TGTGCCAGCAGACTCGGGACAGGACCCTACGAGCAGTACTTC
CASRLGTGPYEQYF
>NA|TRBV19|TRBJ1-2|NA
TGTGCCAGTAGTAAACAGGGTGACTATGGCTACACCTTC
CASSKQGDYGYTF
>NA|TRBV12-3/TRBV12-4|TRBJ1-2|NA
TGTGCCAGCAGTTTGCGGTCGCTGCTTGGCTACACCTTC
CASSLRSLLGYTF
>NA|TRBV3-1/TRBV3-2|TRBJ2-1|NA
TGTGCCAGCAGCCAACGACAGGCTGATCTTTACAATGAGCAGTTCTTC
CASSQRQADLYNEQFF
>NA|TRBV19|TRBJ2-3|NA
TGTGCCACCACACCCGGCGGGGCATCCACAGATACGCAGTATTTT
CATTPGGASTDTQYF
>NA|TRBV6-5|TRBJ1-5|NA
TGTGCCAGCAGCGGCGAGGACAGTGGGTGGCCCCAGCATTTT
CASSGEDSGWPQHF
>NA|TRBV5-5|TRBJ2-5|NA
TGTGCCAGCAGCTTCGGTGACAGGCAAGAGACCCAGTACTTC
CASSFGDRQETQYF
>NA|TRBV19|TRBJ1-2|NA
TGTGCCAGTACCTGGACAGTCACTAACTATGGCTACACCTTC
CASTWTVTNYGYTF